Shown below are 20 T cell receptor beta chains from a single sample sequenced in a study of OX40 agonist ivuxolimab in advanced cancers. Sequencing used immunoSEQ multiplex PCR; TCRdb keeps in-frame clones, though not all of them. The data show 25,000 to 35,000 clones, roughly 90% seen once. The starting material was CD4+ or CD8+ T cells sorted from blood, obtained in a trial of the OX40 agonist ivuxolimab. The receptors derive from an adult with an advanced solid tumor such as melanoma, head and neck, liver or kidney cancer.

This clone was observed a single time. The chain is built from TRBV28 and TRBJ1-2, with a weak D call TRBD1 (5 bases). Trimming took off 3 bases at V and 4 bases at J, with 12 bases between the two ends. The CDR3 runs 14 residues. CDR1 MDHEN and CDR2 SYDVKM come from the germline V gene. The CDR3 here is CASSLARAGYGYTF. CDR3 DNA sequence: TGTGCCAGCAGTTTGGCCAGGGCGGGCTATGGCTACACCTTC.

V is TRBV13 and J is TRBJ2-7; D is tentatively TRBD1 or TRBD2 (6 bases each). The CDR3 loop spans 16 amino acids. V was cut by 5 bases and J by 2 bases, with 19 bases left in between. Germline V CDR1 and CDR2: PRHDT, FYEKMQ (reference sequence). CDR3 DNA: TGTGCCAGCAGCCAACCGAAGGGGGGCCCCCCCTACGAGCAGTACTTC. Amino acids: CASSQPKGGPPYEQYF.

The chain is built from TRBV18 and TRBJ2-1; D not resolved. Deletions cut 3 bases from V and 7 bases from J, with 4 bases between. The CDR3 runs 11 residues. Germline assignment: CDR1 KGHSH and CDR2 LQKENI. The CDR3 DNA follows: TGTGCCAGCTCACCGGGGAATGAGCAGTTCTTC. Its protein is CASSPGNEQFF.

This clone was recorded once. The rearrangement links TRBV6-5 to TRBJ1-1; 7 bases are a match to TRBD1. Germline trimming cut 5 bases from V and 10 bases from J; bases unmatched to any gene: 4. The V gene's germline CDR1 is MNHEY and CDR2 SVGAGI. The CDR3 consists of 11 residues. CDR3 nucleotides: TGTGCCAGCAGTCTAGACAGGGTAGCTTTCTTT. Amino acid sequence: CASSLDRVAFF.

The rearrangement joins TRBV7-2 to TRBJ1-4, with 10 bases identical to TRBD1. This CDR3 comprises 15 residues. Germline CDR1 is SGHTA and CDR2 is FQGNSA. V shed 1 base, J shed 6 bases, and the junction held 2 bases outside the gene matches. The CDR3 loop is CASSLVDRGDEKLFF. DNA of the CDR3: TGTGCCAGCAGCTTAGTGGACAGGGGGGATGAAAAACTGTTTTTT.

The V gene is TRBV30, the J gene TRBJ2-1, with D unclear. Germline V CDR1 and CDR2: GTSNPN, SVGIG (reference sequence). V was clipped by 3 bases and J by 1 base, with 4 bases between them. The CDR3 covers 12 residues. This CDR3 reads CAWRGSYNEQFF. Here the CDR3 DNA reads TGTGCCTGGAGGGGTTCCTACAATGAGCAGTTCTTC.

Here the CDR3 reads CASSEWTGQSNSPLHF. CDR3 nucleotides: TGTGCCAGCAGTGAATGGACAGGGCAATCCAATTCACCCCTCCACTTT. This chain links TRBV25-1 with TRBJ1-6; TRBD1 agrees at 8 bases. V lost 1 base to trimming and J lost 7 bases; unmatched junction nucleotides: 6. Per the germline V gene, CDR1 is MGHDK and CDR2 is SYGVNS. CDR3 length: 16 amino acids.

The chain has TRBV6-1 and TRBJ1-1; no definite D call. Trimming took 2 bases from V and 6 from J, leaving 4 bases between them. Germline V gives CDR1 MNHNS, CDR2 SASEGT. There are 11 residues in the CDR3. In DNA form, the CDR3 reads TGTGCCAGCAGTGAACTTCCTGAAGCTTTCTTT. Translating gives CASSELPEAFF.

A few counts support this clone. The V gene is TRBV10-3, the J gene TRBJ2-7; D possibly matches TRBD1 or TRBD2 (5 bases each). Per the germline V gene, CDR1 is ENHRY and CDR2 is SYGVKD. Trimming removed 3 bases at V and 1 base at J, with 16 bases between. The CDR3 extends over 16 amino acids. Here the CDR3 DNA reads TGTGCCATCAGTGATAGTGTGAGGGGACCATCCTACGAGCAGTACTTC. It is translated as CAISDSVRGPSYEQYF.

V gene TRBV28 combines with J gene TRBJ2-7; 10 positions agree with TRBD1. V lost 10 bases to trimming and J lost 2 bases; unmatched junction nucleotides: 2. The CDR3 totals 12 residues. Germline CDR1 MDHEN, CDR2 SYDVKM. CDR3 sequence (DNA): TGTGCCATAGGGACAGGGGCCTACGAGCAGTACTTC. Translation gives CAIGTGAYEQYF.

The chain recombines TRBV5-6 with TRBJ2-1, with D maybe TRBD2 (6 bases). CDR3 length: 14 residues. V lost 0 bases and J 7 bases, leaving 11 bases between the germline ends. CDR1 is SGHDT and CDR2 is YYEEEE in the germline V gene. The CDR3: CASSLESEGNEQFF. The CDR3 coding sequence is TGTGCCAGCAGCTTGGAGTCGGAGGGGAATGAGCAGTTCTTC.

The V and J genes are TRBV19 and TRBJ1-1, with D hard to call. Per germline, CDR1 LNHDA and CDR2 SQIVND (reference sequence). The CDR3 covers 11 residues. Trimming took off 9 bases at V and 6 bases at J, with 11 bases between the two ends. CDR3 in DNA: TGTGCCAGCCTAATGGGTTCTGAAGCTTTCTTT. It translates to CASLMGSEAFF.

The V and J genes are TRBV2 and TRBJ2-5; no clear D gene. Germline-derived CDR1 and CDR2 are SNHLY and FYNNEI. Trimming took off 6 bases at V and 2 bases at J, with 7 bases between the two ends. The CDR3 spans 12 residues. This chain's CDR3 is CASRRVQETQYF. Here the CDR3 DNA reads TGTGCCAGCAGGCGCGTACAAGAGACCCAGTACTTC.

For the CDR3, the DNA is TGTGCCAGCAGCTTAGGACCAGACGGCAATCAGCCCCAGCATTTT. Amino acids: CASSLGPDGNQPQHF. The rearrangement links TRBV7-9 to TRBJ1-5; D not resolved. From germline, CDR1 is SEHNR and CDR2 FQNEAQ (reference sequence). This CDR3 comprises 15 residues. V lost 1 base and J lost 2, with 9 bases in between.

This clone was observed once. The CDR3 reads CASGGQGQETQYF. CDR3 bases: TGTGCCAGCGGTGGACAGGGCCAAGAGACCCAGTACTTC. This rearrangement joins TRBV2 to TRBJ2-5; 8 nucleotides line up with TRBD1. Germline values: CDR1 SNHLY, CDR2 FYNNEI. This CDR3 is 13 amino acids long. After removal of 8 bases from V and 1 base from J, the junction contained 3 bases not matched to a gene.

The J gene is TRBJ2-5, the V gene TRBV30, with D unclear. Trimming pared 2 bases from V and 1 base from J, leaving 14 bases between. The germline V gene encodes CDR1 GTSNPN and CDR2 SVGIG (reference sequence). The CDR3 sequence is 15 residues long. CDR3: CAWSQFTNAQETQYF. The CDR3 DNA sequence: TGTGCCTGGAGTCAATTTACAAACGCCCAAGAGACCCAGTACTTC.

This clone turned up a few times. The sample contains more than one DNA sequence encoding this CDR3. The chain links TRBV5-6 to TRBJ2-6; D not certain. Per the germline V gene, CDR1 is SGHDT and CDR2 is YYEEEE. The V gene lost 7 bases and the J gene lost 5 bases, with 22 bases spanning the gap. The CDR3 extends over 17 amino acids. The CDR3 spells CASCSPKSQSRANVLTF. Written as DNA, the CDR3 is TGTGCCAGCTGCTCACCCAAGTCACAAAGTCGGGCCAACGTCCTGACTTTC.

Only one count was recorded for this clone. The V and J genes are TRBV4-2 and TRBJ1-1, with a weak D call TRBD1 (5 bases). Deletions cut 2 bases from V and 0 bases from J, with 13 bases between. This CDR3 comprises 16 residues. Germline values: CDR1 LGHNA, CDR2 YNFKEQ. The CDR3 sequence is CASSQPHGGLNTEAFF. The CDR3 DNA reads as TGTGCCAGCAGCCAACCTCACGGGGGGTTGAACACTGAAGCTTTCTTT.

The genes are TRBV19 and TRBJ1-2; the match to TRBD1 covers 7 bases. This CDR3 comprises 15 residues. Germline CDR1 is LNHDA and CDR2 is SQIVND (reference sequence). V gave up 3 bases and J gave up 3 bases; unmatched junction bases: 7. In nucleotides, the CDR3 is TGTGCCAGTAGTATTTTTGCAGGGGGGGACTATGGCTACACCTTC. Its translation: CASSIFAGGDYGYTF.

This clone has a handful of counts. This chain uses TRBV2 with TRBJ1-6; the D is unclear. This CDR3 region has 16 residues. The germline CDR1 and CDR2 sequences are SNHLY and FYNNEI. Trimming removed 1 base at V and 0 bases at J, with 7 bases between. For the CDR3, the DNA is TGTGCCAGCAGTGAAGGTCTCAGCTCCTATAATTCACCCCTCCACTTT. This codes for CASSEGLSSYNSPLHF. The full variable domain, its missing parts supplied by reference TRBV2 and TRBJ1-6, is EPEVTQTPSHQVTQMGQEVILRCVPISNHLYFYWYRQILGQKVEFLVSFYNNEISEKSEIFDDQFSVERPDGSNFTLKIRSTKLEDSAMYFCASSEGLSSYNSPLHFGNGTRLTVT.